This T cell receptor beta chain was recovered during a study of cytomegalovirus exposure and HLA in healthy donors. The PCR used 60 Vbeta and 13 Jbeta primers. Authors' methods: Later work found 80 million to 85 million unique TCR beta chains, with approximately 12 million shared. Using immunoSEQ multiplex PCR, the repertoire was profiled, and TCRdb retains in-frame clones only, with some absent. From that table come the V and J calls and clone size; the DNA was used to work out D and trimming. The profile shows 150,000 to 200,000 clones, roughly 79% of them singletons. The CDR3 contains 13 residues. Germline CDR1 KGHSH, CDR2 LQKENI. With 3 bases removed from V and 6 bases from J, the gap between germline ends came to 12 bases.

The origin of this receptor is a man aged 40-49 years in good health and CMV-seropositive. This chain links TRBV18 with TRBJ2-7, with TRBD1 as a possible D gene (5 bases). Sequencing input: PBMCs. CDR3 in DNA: TGTGCCAGCTCACCGGGGCATTTAGGCGAGCAGTACTTC. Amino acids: CASSPGHLGEQYF.